This entry concerns a single T cell receptor (beta chain). Its antigen is undetermined. Germline V CDR1 and CDR2: SNHLY, FYNNEI. The CDR3 is 14 residues long. Trimming left V 6 bases short and J 0 bases short, with 8 bases between. Each replicate PCR on the sorted subsets used approximately 180 ng DNA (around 30,000 T cell genomes). Per the authors' pipeline: In the immunoSEQ data, sequences were junction-only and lacked quality scores, so filtering differed. Assay used: immunoSEQ multiplex PCR; TCRdb lists only in-frame clones, some missing. V and J calls and clone size come straight from that table; D and trimming were deduced from the DNA. Among about 700,000 clones listed, roughly 94% were seen once. The sample originates from a study of shared clonotypes between healthy human individuals. Notes on the study in general: The study found lower generation probabilities in non-shared clonotypes than in those shared by all four donors. Memory subsets generally showed lower estimated richness than naive subsets.

Naive-designated CD8 cells lacked CD45RO, were positively enriched for CCR7, and omitted terminally differentiated effector memory CD45RA+ cells. The sample was naive CD8+ T cells sorted from blood. This chain uses TRBV2 with TRBJ2-2; no definite D call. The receptor was derived from a man aged 25 to 40 in good health. The DNA for the CDR3 is TGTGCCAGCAGCCCCGGTTCGAACACCGGGGAGCTGTTTTTT. This encodes CASSPGSNTGELFF. Drawing the rest from reference TRBV2 and TRBJ2-2, the complete variable domain is EPEVTQTPSHQVTQMGQEVILRCVPISNHLYFYWYRQILGQKVEFLVSFYNNEISEKSEIFDDQFSVERPDGSNFTLKIRSTKLEDSAMYFCASSPGSNTGELFFGEGSRLTVL.